The source of this TCR beta chain is a study of T cells after yellow fever vaccination. The study's findings and limits: Post-booster reappearance was seen for most primary-vaccination clones (about 96% CD4, 88% CD8).

TCRdb re-analysed the 5' RACE reads in MiXCR, keeping a single row per CDR3 protein. The sample carries some 300,000 distinct CDR3 sequences, 8.7% recorded once. Turning to this clonotype: Its antigen is unknown.

CDR1 and CDR2 (germline): DFQATT, SNEGSKA (reference sequence). This CDR3 contains 13 residues. V gave up 6 bases and J gave up 0 bases, with 9 bases separating them. The chain links TRBV20-1 to TRBJ1-5; D unresolved. The sample here was CD4+ T cells sorted from PBMCs, taken 5 days after the yellow fever booster vaccination. The receptor comes from a man younger than 30 who received the YFV17D yellow fever vaccine. Here the CDR3 reads CSAQRYSNQPQHF. For the CDR3, the DNA is TGCAGTGCGCAGAGATATAGCAATCAGCCCCAGCATTTT.